This T cell receptor beta chain was profiled in a study of T cells in Graves' hyperthyroidism and ophthalmopathy. General study points: Blood also contained most expanded thyroid clonotypes above 0.001.

There are many counts of this clonotype. What it recognizes is unknown. Amplified regions were TCR beta CDR3 sequences from RNA transcripts. The TCR CDR3 was amplified in a first-round RT-PCR using the HTBI primer set. MiXCR, run by TCRdb on the multiplex PCR reads, gives a single entry per CDR3 protein. In the table there are roughly 100,000 distinct CDR3 sequences, around 42% of which are singletons. With 4 bases removed from V and 4 bases from J, the gap between germline ends came to 17 bases. The germline V gene has CDR1 SGHRS and CDR2 YFSETQ. The CDR3 has 15 residues. The diagnostic basis comprised clinical symptoms, serum thyroxine and TRAb, thyroid ultrasound and orbital computed tomography.

The clonotype comes from a woman aged 25 to 45 with Graves' hyperthyroidism. What was sequenced was peripheral blood or thyroid tissue (not recorded which). The V call is TRBV5-1, the J call TRBJ1-1; perhaps TRBD1 as D (6 bases). The CDR3 protein is CASSMRDMSSTEAFF. The CDR3 coding sequence is TGCGCCAGCAGCATGCGGGACATGAGTAGCACTGAAGCTTTCTTT.